These T cell receptor beta chains were read from a single sample in a study of regulatory T cells. Method: immunoSEQ multiplex PCR; TCRdb's copy keeps in-frame clones and lacks some. This table holds around 17,000 clones, 70% to 85% found once. Specimen: conventional CD4+ T cells sorted from blood. These TCRs come from a person in their thirties with CD3G deficiency. Both conserved end residues are part of each CDR3. A D gene is named only where the DNA matches it firmly. For some rows the clone size is stated as once, few or many, or as a class when expanded; others skip it.

TRBJ1-6 NA NA TRBV6-6 TGTGCCAGCAGCATTCAAGGGGAGATGAATTCACCCCTCCACTTT CASSIQGEMNSPLHF
TRBJ2-1 TRBD2 NA TRBV10-3 TGTGCCATCAGCCCGCGGGGGAACTACAATGAGCAGTTCTTC CAISPRGNYNEQFF
TRBJ2-3 TRBD1 NA TRBV5-1 TGCGCCAGCAGACGAGGGACAGGGGGCACAGATACGCAGTATTTT CASRRGTGGTDTQYF
TRBJ1-1 NA medium-sized TRBV6-1 TGTGCCAGCAGTGTAAACACTGAAGCTTTCTTT CASSVNTEAFF
TRBJ1-5 TRBD1 NA TRBV28 TGTGCCAGCAGTTGGGGACAGGGGGCTTGGAATCAGCCCCAGCATTTT CASSWGQGAWNQPQHF
TRBJ1-1 NA NA TRBV6-6 TGTGCCAGCAGGGAACCACGGCAGCTTAAGAACACTGAAGCTTTCTTT CASREPRQLKNTEAFF
TRBJ2-6 NA NA TRBV27 TGTGCCAGCAGTTTATACGGCAGGAGCTCTGGGGCCAACGTCCTGACTTTC CASSLYGRSSGANVLTF
TRBJ2-3 NA NA TRBV7-2 TGTGCCAGCAGCCCTCGGTGGGAATGGGGGGGCCGCGAAAATACGCAGTATTTT CASSPRWEWGGRENTQYF
TRBJ1-2 NA NA TRBV6-6 TGTGCCAGCAGTTACCTGGGCGGAGAGTATGGCTACACCTTC CASSYLGGEYGYTF
TRBJ1-2 NA NA TRBV6-6 TGTGCCAGCAGTTCAAGGGGGACTGGCAGCGGTGGCTACACCTTC CASSSRGTGSGGYTF
TRBJ2-2 TRBD1 NA TRBV28 TGTGCCAGCAGGGGACAGCGGAACACCGGGGAGCTGTTTTTT CASRGQRNTGELFF
TRBJ1-4 TRBD1 NA TRBV6-1 TGTGCCAGCAGTGAAGTTAGGGGGCTGGGGGATGAAAAACTGTTTTTT CASSEVRGLGDEKLFF
TRBJ1-2 NA few TRBV18 TGTGCCAGCTCACCCCAGGGCAATGGGTATGGCTACACCTTC CASSPQGNGYGYTF
TRBJ1-2 TRBD1 NA TRBV6-1 TGTGCCAGCAGTGTCTCCGGACAGGGCCACTATGGCTACACCTTC CASSVSGQGHYGYTF
TRBJ2-3 NA NA TRBV7-9 TGTGCCAGCAGCTTAGTGGGGACAGATACGCAGTATTTT CASSLVGTDTQYF
TRBJ2-7 NA NA TRBV7-8 TGTGCCAGCAGCTTAGGTCCCCAGGGCTACGAGCAGTACTTC CASSLGPQGYEQYF
TRBJ1-2 NA NA TRBV18 TGTGCCAGTCGTCTACAGGGTAACTATGGCTACACCTTC CASRLQGNYGYTF
TRBJ2-7 NA NA TRBV18 TGTGCCAGCTCATATCGTGGGGGCTACGAGCAGTACTTC CASSYRGGYEQYF
TRBJ1-1 NA NA TRBV28 TGTGCCAGCAGAAGTGGGGGCGCGAACACTGAAGCTTTCTTT CASRSGGANTEAFF
TRBJ2-2 NA NA TRBV5-1 TGCGCCAGCAGCTTGGACGTATCCGGGGAGCTGTTTTTT CASSLDVSGELFF
TRBJ1-6 NA NA TRBV7-8 TGTGCCAGCAGCCGAAAACCACCCGGGAGCTCCTATAATTCACCCCTCCACTTT CASSRKPPGSSYNSPLHF
TRBJ1-2 NA once TRBV28 TGTGCCAGCAGCGGGACCGTGTATGGCTACACCTTC CASSGTVYGYTF
TRBJ2-5 TRBD1 NA TRBV18 TGTGCCAGCTCACCACGGACAGGGGAGACCCAGTACTTC CASSPRTGETQYF
TRBJ1-1 NA NA TRBV19 TGTGCCAGTAGTATTTCCCAATACGGGAACACTGAAGCTTTCTTT CASSISQYGNTEAFF
TRBJ2-2 NA NA TRBV18 TGTGCCAGCTCACCAAAAGCCCCCACCGGGGAGCTGTTTTTT CASSPKAPTGELFF
TRBJ2-1 NA NA TRBV6-6 TGTGCCAGCATGTCCTACAATGAGCAGTTCTTC CASMSYNEQFF
TRBJ1-2 NA NA TRBV6-1 TGTGCCAGCAGTGAATTCGGCAGGGCCAGGATTGGCTACACCTTC CASSEFGRARIGYTF
TRBJ1-1 NA NA TRBV19 TGTGCCAGTAGTAATCTCGGGGATACTGAAGCTTTCTTT CASSNLGDTEAFF
TRBJ2-3 NA NA TRBV28 TGTGCCAGCAGTCGGGGAGAGGGAACAGATACGCAGTATTTT CASSRGEGTDTQYF
TRBJ2-2 NA NA TRBV5-1 TGCGCCAGCAGCTTGGATGCCGGGGAGCTGTTTTTT CASSLDAGELFF
TRBJ1-3 NA few TRBV18 TGTGCCAGCTCACCTTATCGTAAACGGAACTCTGGAAACACCATATATTTT CASSPYRKRNSGNTIYF
TRBJ1-1 TRBD1 few TRBV5-1 TGCGCCAGTAAACAGGGGGCGACAGGCACTGAAGCTTTCTTT CASKQGATGTEAFF
TRBJ2-7 TRBD1 NA TRBV11-3 TGTGCCAGCAGCACACCGGGACAGGGACCCTACGAGCAGTACTTC CASSTPGQGPYEQYF
TRBJ2-7 TRBD1 NA TRBV7-8 TGTGCCAGCAGCTTCGGACAGGGGGCTTTCTACGAGCAGTACTTC CASSFGQGAFYEQYF
TRBJ1-5 NA NA TRBV28 TGTGCCAGCAGCTCGACCCGACTGTGGAGGCAATTGCCCCAGCATTTT CASSSTRLWRQLPQHF
TRBJ2-7 NA NA TRBV7-7 TGTGCCAGCAGCCTCAATCCCGAACACGAGCAGTACTTC CASSLNPEHEQYF
TRBJ2-6 TRBD2 NA TRBV28 TGTGCCAGCAGTTTCGGGGGGAGAGGGGCCAACGTCCTGACTTTC CASSFGGRGANVLTF
TRBJ2-2 TRBD1 NA TRBV19 TGTGCCAGTAGTACCCGACAGGGGTACACCGGGGAGCTGTTTTTT CASSTRQGYTGELFF
TRBJ1-1 NA NA TRBV6-1 TGTGCCAGCAGTCGCGACAGCCCTCGGGGGACTGAAGCTTTCTTT CASSRDSPRGTEAFF
TRBJ1-5 NA NA TRBV6-6 TGTGCCAGCAGTGATCGTAGGAAACCCGATCAGCCCCAGCATTTT CASSDRRKPDQPQHF
TRBJ2-3 TRBD2 once TRBV11-2 TGTGCCAGCAGCCCCGGGACTAGGCGCACAGATACGCAGTATTTT CASSPGTRRTDTQYF
TRBJ2-7 TRBD1 NA TRBV19 TGTGCCAGTAGCTCGGGACAGGGGGCCCACGAGCAGTACTTC CASSSGQGAHEQYF
TRBJ2-1 NA NA TRBV28 TGTGCCAGCAGTTTACCCGGGGGCTATGAGCAGTTCTTC CASSLPGGYEQFF
TRBJ1-1 TRBD1 NA TRBV18 TGTGCCAGCTCGTACTACAGGGGAGTGGGGACTGAAGCTTTCTTT CASSYYRGVGTEAFF
TRBJ1-4 NA NA TRBV28 TGTGCCAGCAGCTCCCCCGGGACCCGTCAGGAAAAACTGTTTTTT CASSSPGTRQEKLFF
TRBJ2-5 NA NA TRBV7-8 TGTGCCAGCAGCCGGACATCACGGGGCATAGAGACCCAGTACTTC CASSRTSRGIETQYF
TRBJ2-7 TRBD2 NA TRBV5-4 TGTGCCAGCAGCCGGAGTGGGGGGGGCTACGAGCAGTACTTC CASSRSGGGYEQYF
TRBJ1-5 NA NA TRBV28 TGTGCCAGCAGCCTCGACTGGGGTCAGCCCCAGCATTTT CASSLDWGQPQHF
TRBJ1-5 NA once TRBV19 TGTGCCAGTAGTGAAGTGGGACGGCATCAGCCCCAGCATTTT CASSEVGRHQPQHF
TRBJ2-7 TRBD1 NA TRBV9 TGTGCCAGCAGCGTAGGACAGGGGGCACCCTTCGAGCAGTACTTC CASSVGQGAPFEQYF
TRBJ1-2 NA few TRBV19 TGTGCCAGTAGTCCCCGGGACGGACGTCTATGGAGTGGCTACACCTTC CASSPRDGRLWSGYTF
TRBJ2-7 TRBD1 NA TRBV5-1 TGCGCCAGCAGCCCGGGACAGGGTCCCTTCTACGAGCAGTACTTC CASSPGQGPFYEQYF
TRBJ2-7 NA NA TRBV6-6 TGTGCCAGCAGTTACGACAGCTCCGAGCAGTACTTC CASSYDSSEQYF
TRBJ1-1 NA NA TRBV28 TGTGCCAGCAGTTCGCCGACTCCGGGCACTGAAGCTTTCTTT CASSSPTPGTEAFF
TRBJ1-6 NA few TRBV6-6 TGTGCCAGCAGTTCTGGTTATTCACCCCTCCACTTT CASSSGYSPLHF
TRBJ2-7 NA medium-sized TRBV7-9 TGTGCCAGCAGCTTAAGTACAGGGTTCTTGAACGAGCAGTACTTC CASSLSTGFLNEQYF
TRBJ1-6 TRBD1 few TRBV19 TGTGCCGCCGGGACAGCCTCTTCACCCCTCCACTTT CAAGTASSPLHF
TRBJ2-7 TRBD1 once TRBV25-1 TGTGCCAGCAGGACAGGGTGTCCCTACGAGCAGTACTTC CASRTGCPYEQYF
TRBJ2-7 NA NA TRBV28 TGTGCCAGCAGTCTCGGGGGAGACGAGCAGTACTTC CASSLGGDEQYF
TRBJ1-6 NA NA TRBV28 TGTGCCAGCAGTCCCGACAGTTACCGCCTTAATTCACCCCTCCACTTT CASSPDSYRLNSPLHF